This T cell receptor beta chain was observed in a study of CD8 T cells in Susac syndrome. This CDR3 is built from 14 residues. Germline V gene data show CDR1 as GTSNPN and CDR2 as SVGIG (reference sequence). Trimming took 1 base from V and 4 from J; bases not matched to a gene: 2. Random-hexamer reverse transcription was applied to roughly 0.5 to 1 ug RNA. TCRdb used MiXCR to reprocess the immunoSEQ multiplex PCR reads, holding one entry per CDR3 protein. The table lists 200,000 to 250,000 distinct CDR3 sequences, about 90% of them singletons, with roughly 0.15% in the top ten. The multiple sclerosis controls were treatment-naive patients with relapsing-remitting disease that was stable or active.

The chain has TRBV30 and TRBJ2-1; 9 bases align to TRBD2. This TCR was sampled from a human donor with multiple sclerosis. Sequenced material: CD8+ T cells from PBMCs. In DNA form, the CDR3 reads TGTGCCTGGAGTGGCGGGGGGGGTTACAATGAGCAGTTCTTC. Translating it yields CAWSGGGGYNEQFF.